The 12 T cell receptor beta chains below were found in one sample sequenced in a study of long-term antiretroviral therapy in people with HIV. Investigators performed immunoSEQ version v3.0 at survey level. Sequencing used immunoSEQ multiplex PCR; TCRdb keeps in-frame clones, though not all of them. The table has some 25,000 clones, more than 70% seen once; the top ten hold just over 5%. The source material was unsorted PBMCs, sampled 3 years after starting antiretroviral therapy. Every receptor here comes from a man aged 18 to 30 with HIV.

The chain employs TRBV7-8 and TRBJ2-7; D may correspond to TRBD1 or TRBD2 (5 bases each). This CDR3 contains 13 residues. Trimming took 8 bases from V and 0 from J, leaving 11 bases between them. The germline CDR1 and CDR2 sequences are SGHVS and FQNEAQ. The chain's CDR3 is CASRGIPSYEQYV. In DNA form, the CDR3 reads TGTGCCAGCCGGGGCATACCCTCCTACGAGCAGTACGTC.

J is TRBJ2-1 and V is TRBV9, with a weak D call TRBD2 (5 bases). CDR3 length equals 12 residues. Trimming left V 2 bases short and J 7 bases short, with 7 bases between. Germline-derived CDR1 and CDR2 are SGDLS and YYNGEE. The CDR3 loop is CASSVSGNEQFF. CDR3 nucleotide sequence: TGTGCCAGCAGCGTCAGCGGAAATGAGCAGTTCTTC.

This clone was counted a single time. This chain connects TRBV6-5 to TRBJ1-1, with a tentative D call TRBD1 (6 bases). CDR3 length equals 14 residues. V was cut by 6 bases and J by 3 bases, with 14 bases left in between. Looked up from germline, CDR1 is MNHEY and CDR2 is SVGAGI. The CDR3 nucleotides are TGTGCCAGCAGCTCCGGGACATCATACACTGAAGCTTTCTTT. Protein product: CASSSGTSYTEAFF.

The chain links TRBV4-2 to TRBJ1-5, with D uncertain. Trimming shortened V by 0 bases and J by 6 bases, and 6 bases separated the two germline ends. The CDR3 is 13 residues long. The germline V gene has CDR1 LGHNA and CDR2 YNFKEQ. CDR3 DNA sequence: TGTGCCAGCAGCCAAGATCGTCCTCAGCCCCAGCATTTT. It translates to CASSQDRPQPQHF.

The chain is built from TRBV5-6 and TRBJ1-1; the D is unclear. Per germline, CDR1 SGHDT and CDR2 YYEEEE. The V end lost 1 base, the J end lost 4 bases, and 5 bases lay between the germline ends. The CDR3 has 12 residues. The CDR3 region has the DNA TGTGCCAGCAGCTTGTGGGTCACTGAAGCTTTCTTT. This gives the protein CASSLWVTEAFF.

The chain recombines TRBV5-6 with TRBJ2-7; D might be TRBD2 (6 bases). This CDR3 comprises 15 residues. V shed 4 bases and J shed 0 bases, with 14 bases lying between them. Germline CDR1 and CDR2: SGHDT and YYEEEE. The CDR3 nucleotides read TGTGCCAGCAGCCCCCCTGGGGGGAGCTCCTACGAGCAGTACGTC. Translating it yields CASSPPGGSSYEQYV.

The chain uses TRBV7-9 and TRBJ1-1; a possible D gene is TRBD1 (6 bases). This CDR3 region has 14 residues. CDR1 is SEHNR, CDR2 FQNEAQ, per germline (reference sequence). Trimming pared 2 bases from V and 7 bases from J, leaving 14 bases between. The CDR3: CASSLQGPLREAFF. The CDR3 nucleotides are TGTGCCAGCAGCTTACAGGGGCCCCTTCGTGAAGCTTTCTTT.

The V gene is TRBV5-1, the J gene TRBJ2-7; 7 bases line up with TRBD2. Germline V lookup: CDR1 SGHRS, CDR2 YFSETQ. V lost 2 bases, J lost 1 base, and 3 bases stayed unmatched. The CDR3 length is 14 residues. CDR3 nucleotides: TGCGCCAGCAGCTTCTCAGCGGGGTCCTACGAGCAGTACTTC. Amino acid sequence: CASSFSAGSYEQYF.

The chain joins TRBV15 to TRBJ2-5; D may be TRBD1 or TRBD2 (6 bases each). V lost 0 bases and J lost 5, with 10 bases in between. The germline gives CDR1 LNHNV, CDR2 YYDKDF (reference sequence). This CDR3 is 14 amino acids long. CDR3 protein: CATSREGGRETQYF. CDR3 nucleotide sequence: TGTGCCACCAGCAGAGAGGGGGGCCGGGAGACCCAGTACTTC.

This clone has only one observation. The CDR3 spells CASGYSGGGTDTQYF. The CDR3 DNA sequence: TGTGCCAGCGGATATAGCGGGGGAGGCACAGATACGCAGTATTTT. The rearrangement links TRBV6-6 to TRBJ2-3, with TRBD2 matching over 9 bases. The CDR3 runs to 15 residues. Germline V gives CDR1 MNHNY, CDR2 SVGAGI (reference sequence). V lost 8 bases and J lost 1; bases outside the gene matches: 7.

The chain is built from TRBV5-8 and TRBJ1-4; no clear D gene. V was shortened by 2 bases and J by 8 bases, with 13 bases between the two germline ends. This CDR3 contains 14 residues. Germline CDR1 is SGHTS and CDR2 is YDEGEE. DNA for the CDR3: TGTGCCAGCAGCTTCCGTCGGCTTGGCGAAAAACTGTTTTTT. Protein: CASSFRRLGEKLFF.

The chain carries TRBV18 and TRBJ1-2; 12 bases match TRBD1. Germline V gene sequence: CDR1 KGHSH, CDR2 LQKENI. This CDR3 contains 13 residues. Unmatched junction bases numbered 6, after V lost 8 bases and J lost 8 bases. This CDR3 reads CASQGTGGAGYTF. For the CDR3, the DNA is TGTGCCAGCCAGGGGACAGGGGGCGCGGGCTACACCTTC.